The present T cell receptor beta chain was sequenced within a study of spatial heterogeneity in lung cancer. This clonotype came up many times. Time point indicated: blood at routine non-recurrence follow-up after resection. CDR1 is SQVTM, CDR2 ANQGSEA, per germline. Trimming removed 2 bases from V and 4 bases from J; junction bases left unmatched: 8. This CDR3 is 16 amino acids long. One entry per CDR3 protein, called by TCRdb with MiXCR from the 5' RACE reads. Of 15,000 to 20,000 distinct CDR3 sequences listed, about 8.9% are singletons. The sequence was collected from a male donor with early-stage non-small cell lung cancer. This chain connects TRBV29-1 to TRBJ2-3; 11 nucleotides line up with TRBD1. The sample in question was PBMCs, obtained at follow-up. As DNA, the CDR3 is TGCAGCGTTGAACAGCGGGACAGGGGGTCGGCAGATACGCAGTATTTT. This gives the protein CSVEQRDRGSADTQYF.